This T cell receptor beta chain was captured by sequencing in a study of T cell repertoires in cytomegalovirus infection. About the study: Matching HLA type and CMV infection were both indicated by public TCR beta signatures.

TCRdb processed the reads anew with MiXCR; each CDR3 protein has one entry. Here the sample spans 310,000 or so distinct CDR3 sequences, roughly 9.3% being singletons. There are a few counts of this clonotype. Germline loops: CDR1 SEHNR, CDR2 FQNEAQ (reference sequence). V lost 4 bases, J lost 4 bases, and 6 bases stayed unmatched. The length of the CDR3 is 15 residues. The chain employs TRBV7-9 and TRBJ2-1; 8 nucleotides line up with TRBD1. Material: PBMCs. This clonotype was sampled from a human donor in good health (CMV status not recorded). Some clones in this sample may be carry-over from other donors' samples. DNA of the CDR3: TGTGCCAGCAGCTCCGGGACAGGATTTTACAATGAGCAGTTCTTC. Residues: CASSSGTGFYNEQFF.